One sample yielded the 5 T cell receptor beta chains listed below, sequenced in a study of blood T cell repertoires in COVID-19. Repertoires were generated with immunoSEQ multiplex PCR, while TCRdb's copy carries only in-frame clones and drops some. This table holds about 220,000 clones, 88% found once. Sequencing input: PBMCs or T cells enriched from blood (not recorded which). The origin of the receptors is a woman in her forties with acute COVID-19.

The rearrangement links TRBV5-5 to TRBJ2-3; D may be TRBD1 (6 bases). V lost 1 base to trimming and J lost 0 bases, with 9 bases between them. The CDR3 totals 15 residues. Germline assignment: CDR1 SGHKS and CDR2 YYEKEE (reference sequence). This CDR3 is CASSLITGSTDTQYF. Here the CDR3 DNA reads TGTGCCAGCAGCTTGATCACAGGGAGCACAGATACGCAGTATTTT.

The V gene is TRBV5-1, the J gene TRBJ2-7; D perhaps matches TRBD2 (6 bases). The CDR3 is 14 amino acids. The V and J ends lost 3 bases and 0 bases respectively, with 10 bases between them. The germline V gene has CDR1 SGHRS and CDR2 YFSETQ. DNA for the CDR3: TGCGCCAGCAGCTCCGACGGGGGCTCCTACGAGCAGTACTTC. It yields the protein CASSSDGGSYEQYF.

The chain uses TRBV4-2 and TRBJ2-2; a weak D match, TRBD2 (6 bases). The length of the CDR3 is 18 residues. V lost 2 bases and J lost 2, with 18 bases in between. Germline V gives CDR1 LGHNA, CDR2 YNFKEQ. Here the CDR3 DNA reads TGTGCCAGCAGCCAATCTTCTTCCAGCGGGCGCAACACCGGGGAGCTGTTTTTT. It specifies CASSQSSSSGRNTGELFF.

This clone is a singleton in its sample. The gene calls are TRBV30 and TRBJ2-2, with D possibly matching TRBD2 (5 bases). Germline lookup yields CDR1 GTSNPN and CDR2 SVGIG (reference sequence). There are 17 residues in the CDR3. Between the trimmed V and J ends, which lost 3 bases and 6 bases, there was a span of 23 bases. In nucleotides, the CDR3 is TGTGCCTGGAGCAGTTACCCGGGGAGTAGAGAGGCCGGGGAGCTGTTTTTT. It codes for CAWSSYPGSREAGELFF.

This clone was found a few times. V gene TRBV6-5 combines with J gene TRBJ2-5, with 12 bases that match TRBD2. The CDR3 spans 15 residues. The V gene end was trimmed by 5 bases and the J gene end by 2 bases; junction bases not matched to a gene: 3. Per germline, CDR1 MNHEY and CDR2 SVGAGI. The CDR3 nucleotides are TGTGCCAGCAGTCTCGGACTAGCGGGGCAAGAGACCCAGTACTTC. It yields the protein CASSLGLAGQETQYF.